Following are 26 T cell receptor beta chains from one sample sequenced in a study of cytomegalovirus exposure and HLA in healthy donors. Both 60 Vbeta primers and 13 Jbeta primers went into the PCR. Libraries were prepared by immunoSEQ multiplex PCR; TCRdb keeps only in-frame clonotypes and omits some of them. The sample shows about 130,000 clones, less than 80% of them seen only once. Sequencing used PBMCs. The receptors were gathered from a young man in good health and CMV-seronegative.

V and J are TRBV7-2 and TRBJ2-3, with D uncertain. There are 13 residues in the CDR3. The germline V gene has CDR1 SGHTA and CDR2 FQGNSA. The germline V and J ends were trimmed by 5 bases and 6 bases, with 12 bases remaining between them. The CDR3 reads CASSPMGPDTQYF. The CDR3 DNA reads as TGTGCCAGCAGCCCGATGGGCCCGGATACGCAGTATTTT.

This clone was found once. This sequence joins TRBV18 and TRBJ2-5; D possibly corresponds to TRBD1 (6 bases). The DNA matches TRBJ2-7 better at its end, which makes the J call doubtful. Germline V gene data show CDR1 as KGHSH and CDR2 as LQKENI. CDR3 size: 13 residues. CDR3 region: CASSPSGDNEQYF. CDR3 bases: TGTGCCAGCTCACCGTCAGGGGACAACGAGCAGTACTTC.

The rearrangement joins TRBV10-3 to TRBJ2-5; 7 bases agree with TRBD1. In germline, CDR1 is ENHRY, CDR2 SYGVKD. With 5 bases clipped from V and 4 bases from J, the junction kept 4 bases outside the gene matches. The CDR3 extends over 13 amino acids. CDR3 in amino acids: CAISRDSVETQYF. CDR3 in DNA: TGTGCCATCAGTCGGGACAGCGTAGAGACCCAGTACTTC.

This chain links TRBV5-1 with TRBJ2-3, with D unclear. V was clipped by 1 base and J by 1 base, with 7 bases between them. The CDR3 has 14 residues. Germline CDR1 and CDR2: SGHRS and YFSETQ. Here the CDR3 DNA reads TGCGCCAGCAGCTTGTCGCGCGGCACAGATACGCAGTATTTT. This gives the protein CASSLSRGTDTQYF. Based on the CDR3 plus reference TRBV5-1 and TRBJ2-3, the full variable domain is KAGVTQTPRYLIKTRGQQVTLSCSPISGHRSVSWYQQTPGQGLQFLFEYFSETQRNKGNFPGRFSGRQFSNSRSEMNVSTLELGDSALYLCASSLSRGTDTQYFGPGTRLTVL.

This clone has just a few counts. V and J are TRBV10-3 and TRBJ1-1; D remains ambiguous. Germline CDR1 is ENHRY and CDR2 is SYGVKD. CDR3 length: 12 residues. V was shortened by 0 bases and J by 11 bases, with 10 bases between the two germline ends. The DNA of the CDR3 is TGTGCCATCAGTGAGTCCATCGTGGGCGCTTTCTTT. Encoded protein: CAISESIVGAFF.

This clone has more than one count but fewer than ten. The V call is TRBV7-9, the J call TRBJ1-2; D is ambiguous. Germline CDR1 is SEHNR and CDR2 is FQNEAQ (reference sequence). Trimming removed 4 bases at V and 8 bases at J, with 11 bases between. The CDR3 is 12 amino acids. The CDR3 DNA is TGTGCCAGCAGCTCGTTTGGGGAGGGCTACACCTTC. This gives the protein CASSSFGEGYTF.

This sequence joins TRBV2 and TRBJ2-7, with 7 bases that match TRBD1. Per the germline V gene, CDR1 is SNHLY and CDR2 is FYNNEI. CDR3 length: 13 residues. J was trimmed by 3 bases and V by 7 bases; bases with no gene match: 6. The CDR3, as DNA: TGTGCCAGCATCGGGACAGCAGTCTACGAGCAGTACTTC. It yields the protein CASIGTAVYEQYF.

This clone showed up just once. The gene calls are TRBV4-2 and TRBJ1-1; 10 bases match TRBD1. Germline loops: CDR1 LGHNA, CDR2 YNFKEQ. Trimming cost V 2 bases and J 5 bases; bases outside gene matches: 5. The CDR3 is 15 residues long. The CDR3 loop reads CASSQMDRGFTEAFF. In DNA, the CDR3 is TGTGCCAGCAGCCAAATGGACAGGGGGTTTACTGAAGCTTTCTTT.

The CDR3 nucleotides read TGTGCCAGCAGCAACCCGGGACAGCCGGTAGATACGCAGTATTTT. It yields the protein CASSNPGQPVDTQYF. V and J are TRBV11-2 and TRBJ2-3, with TRBD1 matching over 7 bases. The germline V gene encodes CDR1 SGHAT and CDR2 FQNNGV. Trimming cost V 5 bases and J 5 bases; bases outside gene matches: 10. The CDR3 is made up of 15 amino acids.

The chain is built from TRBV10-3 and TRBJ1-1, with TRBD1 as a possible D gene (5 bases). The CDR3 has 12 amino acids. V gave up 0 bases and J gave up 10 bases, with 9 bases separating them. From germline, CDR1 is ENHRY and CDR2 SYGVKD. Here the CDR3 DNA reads TGTGCCATCAGTGAGTCGGAGGGGTTAGCTTTCTTT. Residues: CAISESEGLAFF.

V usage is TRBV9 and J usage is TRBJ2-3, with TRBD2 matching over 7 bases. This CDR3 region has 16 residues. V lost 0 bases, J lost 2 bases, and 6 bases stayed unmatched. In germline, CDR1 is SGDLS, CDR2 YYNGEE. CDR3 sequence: CASSVVGGMATDTQYF. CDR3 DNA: TGTGCCAGCAGCGTAGTCGGGGGGATGGCCACAGATACGCAGTATTTT.

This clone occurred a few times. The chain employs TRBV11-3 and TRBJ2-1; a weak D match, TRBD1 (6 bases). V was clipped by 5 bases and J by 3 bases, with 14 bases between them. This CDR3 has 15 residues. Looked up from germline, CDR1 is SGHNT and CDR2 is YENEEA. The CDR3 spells CASSPRDTVYNEQFF. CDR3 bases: TGTGCCAGCAGCCCCCGGGACACCGTCTACAATGAGCAGTTCTTC.

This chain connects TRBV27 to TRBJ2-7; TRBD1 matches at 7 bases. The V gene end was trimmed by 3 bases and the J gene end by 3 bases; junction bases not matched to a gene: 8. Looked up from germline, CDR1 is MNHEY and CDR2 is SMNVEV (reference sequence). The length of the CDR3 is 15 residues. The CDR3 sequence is CASSFPGQENYEQYF. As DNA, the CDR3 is TGTGCCAGCAGTTTCCCCGGACAGGAGAACTACGAGCAGTACTTC.

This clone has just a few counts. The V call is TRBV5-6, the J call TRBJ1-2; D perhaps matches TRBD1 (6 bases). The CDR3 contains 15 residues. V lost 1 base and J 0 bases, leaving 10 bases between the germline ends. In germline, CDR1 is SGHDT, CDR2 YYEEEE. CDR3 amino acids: CASSLPGAPNYGYTF. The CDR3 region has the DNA TGTGCCAGCAGCTTGCCAGGGGCCCCTAACTATGGCTACACCTTC. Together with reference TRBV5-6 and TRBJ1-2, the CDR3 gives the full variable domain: DAGVTQSPTHLIKTRGQQVTLRCSPKSGHDTVSWYQQALGQGPQFIFQYYEEEERQRGNFPDRFSGHQFPNYSSELNVNALLLGDSALYLCASSLPGAPNYGYTFGSGTRLTVV.

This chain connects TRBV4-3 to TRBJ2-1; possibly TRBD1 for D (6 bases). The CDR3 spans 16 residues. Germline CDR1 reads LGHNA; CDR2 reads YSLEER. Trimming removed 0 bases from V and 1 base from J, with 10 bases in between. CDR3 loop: CASSQDPQGSYNEQFF. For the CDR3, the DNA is TGCGCCAGCAGCCAAGATCCGCAGGGGTCCTACAATGAGCAGTTCTTC.

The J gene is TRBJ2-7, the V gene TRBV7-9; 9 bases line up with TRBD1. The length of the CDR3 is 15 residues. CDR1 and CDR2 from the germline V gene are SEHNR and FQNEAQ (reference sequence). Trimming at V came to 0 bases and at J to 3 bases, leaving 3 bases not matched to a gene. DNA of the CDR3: TGTGCCAGCAGCTTAGCACAGGGGGCGATCTACGAGCAGTACTTC. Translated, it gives CASSLAQGAIYEQYF.

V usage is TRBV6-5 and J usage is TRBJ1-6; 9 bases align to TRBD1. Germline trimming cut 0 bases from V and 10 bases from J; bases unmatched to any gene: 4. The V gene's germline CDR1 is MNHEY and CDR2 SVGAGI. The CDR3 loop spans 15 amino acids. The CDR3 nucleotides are TGTGCCAGCAGTTACTCTAACAGGGGGCGGTCACCCCTCCACTTT. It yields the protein CASSYSNRGRSPLHF.

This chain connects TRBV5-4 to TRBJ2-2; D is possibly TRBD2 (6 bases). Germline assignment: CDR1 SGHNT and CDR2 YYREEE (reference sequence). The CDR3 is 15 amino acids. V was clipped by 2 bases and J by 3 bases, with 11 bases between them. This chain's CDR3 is CASSLQRRDTGELFF. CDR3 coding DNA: TGTGCCAGCAGCTTACAGCGGAGGGACACCGGGGAGCTGTTTTTT.

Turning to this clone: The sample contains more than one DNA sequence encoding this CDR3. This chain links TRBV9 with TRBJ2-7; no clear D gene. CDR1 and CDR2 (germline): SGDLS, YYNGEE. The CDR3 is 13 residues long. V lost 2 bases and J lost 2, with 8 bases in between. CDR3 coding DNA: TGTGCCAGCAGCGTTGGCACTACCTACGAGCAGTACTTC. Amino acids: CASSVGTTYEQYF.

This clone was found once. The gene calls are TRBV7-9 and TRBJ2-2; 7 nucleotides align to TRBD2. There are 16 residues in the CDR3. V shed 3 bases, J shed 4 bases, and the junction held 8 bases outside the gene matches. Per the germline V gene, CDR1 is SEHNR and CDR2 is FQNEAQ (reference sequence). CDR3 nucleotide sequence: TGTGCCAGCAGCTTTGGTTCTAGCGGAATCACCGGGGAGCTGTTTTTT. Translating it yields CASSFGSSGITGELFF.

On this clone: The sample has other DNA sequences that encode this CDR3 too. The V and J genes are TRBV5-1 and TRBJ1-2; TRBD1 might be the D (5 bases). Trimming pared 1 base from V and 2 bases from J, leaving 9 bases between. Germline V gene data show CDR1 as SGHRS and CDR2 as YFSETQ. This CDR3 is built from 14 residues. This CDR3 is CASSLSRQNYGYTF. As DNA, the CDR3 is TGCGCCAGCAGCTTGTCGCGACAGAACTATGGCTACACCTTC.

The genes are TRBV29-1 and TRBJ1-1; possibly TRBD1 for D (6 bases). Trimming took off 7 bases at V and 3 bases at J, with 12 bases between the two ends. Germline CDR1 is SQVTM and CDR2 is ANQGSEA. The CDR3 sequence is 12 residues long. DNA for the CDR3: TGCAGCGCCTTTTCAGGGGACACTGAAGCTTTCTTT. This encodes CSAFSGDTEAFF.

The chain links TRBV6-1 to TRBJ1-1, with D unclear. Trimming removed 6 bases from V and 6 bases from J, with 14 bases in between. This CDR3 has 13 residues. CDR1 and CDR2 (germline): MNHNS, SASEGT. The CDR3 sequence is CASSLKEASEAFF. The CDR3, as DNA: TGTGCCAGCAGCCTGAAGGAGGCCTCTGAAGCTTTCTTT.

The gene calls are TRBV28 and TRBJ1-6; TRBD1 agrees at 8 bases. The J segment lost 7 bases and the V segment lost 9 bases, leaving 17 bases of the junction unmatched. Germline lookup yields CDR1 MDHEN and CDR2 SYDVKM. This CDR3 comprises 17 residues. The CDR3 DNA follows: TGTGCCAGTAAAGGACAGGGACTTATCAGAGGGAATTCACCCCTCCACTTT. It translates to CASKGQGLIRGNSPLHF.

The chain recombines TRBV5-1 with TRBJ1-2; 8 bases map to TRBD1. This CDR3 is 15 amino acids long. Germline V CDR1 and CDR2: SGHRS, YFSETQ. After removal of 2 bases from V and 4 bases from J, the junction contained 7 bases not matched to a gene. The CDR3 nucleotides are TGCGCCAGCAGCTTAACAGGGGGAGAGAGCTATGGCTACACCTTC. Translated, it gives CASSLTGGESYGYTF.

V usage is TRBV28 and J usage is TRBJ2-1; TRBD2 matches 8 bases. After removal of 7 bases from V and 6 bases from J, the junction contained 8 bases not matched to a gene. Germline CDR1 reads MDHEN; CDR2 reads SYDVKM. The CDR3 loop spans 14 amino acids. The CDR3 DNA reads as TGTGCCAGCATGGCGTTTCGGGGGGGCAATGAGCAGTTCTTC. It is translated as CASMAFRGGNEQFF.